The 7 T cell receptor beta chains reported below all come from one sample, sequenced in a study of T cells in Graves' hyperthyroidism and ophthalmopathy. Template material for amplifying TCR beta CDR3 regions consisted of RNA transcripts. The TCR CDR3 was amplified in a first-round RT-PCR using the HTBI primer set. TCRdb analysed the multiplex PCR reads with MiXCR anew, one entry per CDR3 protein. Among some 460,000 distinct CDR3 sequences listed, around a sixth were seen once. The sequencing input was blood. The receptors were gathered from a woman aged 18-29 years with Graves' hyperthyroidism.

This clonotype was counted many times. The rearrangement uses TRBV7-8 and TRBJ2-7; TRBD1 matches at 8 bases. This CDR3 is built from 15 residues. The germline V gene has CDR1 SGHVS and CDR2 FQNEAQ. J lost 4 bases, V lost 1 base, and 6 bases had no gene match. The CDR3 protein is CASSLERQGLYEQYF. The CDR3 region has the DNA TGTGCCAGCAGCTTAGAAAGACAGGGGCTTTACGAGCAGTACTTC.

This clonotype occurred many times. This sequence joins TRBV12-3 or TRBV12-4 and TRBJ2-2, with TRBD1 matching over 7 bases. The J segment lost 4 bases and the V segment lost 6 bases, leaving 8 bases of the junction unmatched. This CDR3 spans 15 amino acids. The CDR3 coding sequence is TGTGCCAGCAGCCCAGGACAGGTCCCCACCGGGGAGCTGTTTTTT. This sequence encodes CASSPGQVPTGELFF.

This clonotype appeared a few times. The rearrangement links TRBV25-1 to TRBJ1-6; the D gene is possibly TRBD1 (5 bases). The CDR3 is 17 residues long. The germline V gene has CDR1 MGHDK and CDR2 SYGVNS. Trimming left V 4 bases short and J 3 bases short, with 16 bases between. For the CDR3, the DNA is TGTGCCAGCAGTGGCCAGACGGGACCCCTCTATAATTCACCCCTCCACTTT. Its translation is CASSGQTGPLYNSPLHF.

This clonotype was counted at least ten times. The rearrangement links TRBV28 to TRBJ1-5; the match to TRBD1 covers 7 bases. The CDR3 has 14 amino acids. In germline, CDR1 is MDHEN, CDR2 SYDVKM. The V and J ends lost 5 bases and 2 bases, in that order; junction bases with no gene match: 3. In DNA, the CDR3 is TGTGCCAGCAGTCCTGGGACAGGCAATCAGCCCCAGCATTTT. Amino acids: CASSPGTGNQPQHF.

The sample holds many counts of this clonotype. The rearrangement uses TRBV6-1 and TRBJ1-2; 7 bases are shared with TRBD1. Per the germline V gene, CDR1 is MNHNS and CDR2 is SASEGT. V lost 5 bases and J lost 6; bases outside the gene matches: 6. The CDR3 is 13 residues long. Written as DNA, the CDR3 is TGTGCCAGCAGTACCAGGGGGTGGGATGGCTACACCTTC. It codes for CASSTRGWDGYTF.

This chain connects TRBV7-9 to TRBJ2-7; TRBD1 matches 9 bases. CDR1 SEHNR and CDR2 FQNEAQ come from the germline V gene (reference sequence). Unmatched junction bases numbered 12, after V lost 5 bases and J lost 4 bases. The CDR3 totals 16 residues. The CDR3 reads CASSPLAGQGYYEQYF. CDR3 coding DNA: TGTGCCAGCAGCCCGCTCGCGGGACAGGGTTATTACGAGCAGTACTTC.

This clonotype appeared many times. This chain joins TRBV20-1 and TRBJ1-2; D is unresolved. Germline-derived CDR1 and CDR2 are DFQATT and SNEGSKA (reference sequence). V lost 6 bases and J 4 bases, leaving 6 bases between the germline ends. This CDR3 is built from 10 residues. CDR3 in amino acids: CSAKLYGYTF. The DNA for the CDR3 is TGCAGTGCCAAACTCTATGGCTACACCTTC.